This entry describes one TCR beta chain. Patients from Seattle were sampled longitudinally, starting during active infection. Per germline, CDR1 LGHNT and CDR2 FRNRAP. The CDR3 is 18 amino acids. V gave up 7 bases and J gave up 0 bases; unmatched junction bases: 9. This record belongs to a study of blood T cell repertoires in COVID-19. Study-wide context: Sites across the United States, Italy and Spain contributed samples from acute and convalescent COVID-19. T cells, B-cell-depleted T cells, or PBMCs supplied cDNA or gDNA.

Using immunoSEQ multiplex PCR, the repertoire was profiled, and TCRdb retains in-frame clones only, with some absent. The table has 250,000 to 300,000 clones, 86% seen once. Material for sequencing was peripheral blood. The sequence derives from a woman in her sixties or seventies with COVID-19, enrolled during active disease. This sequence joins TRBV12-5 and TRBJ2-1; 13 bases line up with TRBD2. The DNA for the CDR3 is TGTGCTAGTGCCTCCGGGACTAGCGGGGCCAGCTCCTACAATGAGCAGTTCTTC. Protein: CASASGTSGASSYNEQFF.